Presented here are 5 T cell receptor beta chains from one specimen sequenced in a study of blood T cell repertoires in COVID-19. Assay: immunoSEQ multiplex PCR; the TCRdb copy retains only in-frame clones and omits some. Here the sample spans nearly 80,000 clones, roughly 80% being singletons. The sequencing input was peripheral blood. These receptors came from a woman in her seventies with acute or convalescent COVID-19.

This rearrangement joins TRBV18 to TRBJ2-5; 12 positions agree with TRBD2. In germline, CDR1 is KGHSH, CDR2 LQKENI. V was pared by 3 bases and J by 4 bases, with 9 bases of the junction left unmatched. The CDR3 has 17 amino acids. DNA for the CDR3: TGTGCCAGCTCACCTCGGACTAGCGGGAATCCGGGAGAGACCCAGTACTTC. It specifies CASSPRTSGNPGETQYF.

The chain uses TRBV4-1 and TRBJ1-5; D is perhaps TRBD1 (5 bases). The CDR3 covers 17 residues. Germline V gene sequence: CDR1 MGHRA, CDR2 YSYEKL. Deletions cut 2 bases from V and 1 base from J, with 15 bases between. The DNA for the CDR3 is TGCGCCAGCAGCCAAACTCTGTCAGGGCAGAGCAATCAGCCCCAGCATTTT. It encodes CASSQTLSGQSNQPQHF.

J is TRBJ2-5 and V is TRBV7-2, with 7 bases aligning to TRBD2. The CDR3 contains 16 residues. V lost 3 bases and J lost 5; bases outside the gene matches: 12. The germline V gene has CDR1 SGHTA and CDR2 FQGNSA. CDR3 protein: CASSFAGVSSWETQYF. CDR3 nucleotides: TGTGCCAGCAGCTTTGCGGGAGTTAGTTCTTGGGAGACCCAGTACTTC.

V and J are TRBV15 and TRBJ1-2; TRBD1 matches 8 bases. The CDR3 has 16 residues. The germline V gene has CDR1 LNHNV and CDR2 YYDKDF (reference sequence). With 2 bases clipped from V and 4 bases from J, the junction kept 9 bases outside the gene matches. The CDR3 DNA is TGTGCCACCAGCAGACAACCGGGACAGGTGACCTATGGCTACACCTTC. Protein: CATSRQPGQVTYGYTF.

The chain couples TRBV18 to TRBJ2-4; the D gene is possibly TRBD2 (7 bases). CDR1 is KGHSH, CDR2 LQKENI, per germline. The CDR3 totals 13 residues. Trimming stripped 3 bases from V and 8 bases from J, with 11 bases between. DNA for the CDR3: TGTGCCAGCTCACCGGGGGGGCTGGACATTCAGTACTTC. Translating it yields CASSPGGLDIQYF.